Listed here are 24 T cell receptor beta chains from one sample, sequenced in a study of neoadjuvant anti-PD-1 for oral cavity cancer. TCRdb's copy holds only in-frame clones and misses some; the assay was immunoSEQ multiplex PCR. The sample consists of around 67,000 clones, 70% to 90% of them appearing once. Time point defined: after neoadjuvant nivolumab, at surgical resection. The source was PBMCs, collected after nivolumab (anti-PD-1) treatment. Source of these receptors: a person between 40 and 80 years old with oral cavity squamous cell carcinoma.

The chain links TRBV7-9 to TRBJ2-3, with TRBD2 matching 7 bases. The CDR3 is 15 residues long. The germline CDR1 and CDR2 sequences are SEHNR and FQNEAQ (reference sequence). The ends lost 4 bases at V and 1 base at J; junction bases unmatched: 5. The CDR3: CASSSRGEGTDTQYF. In DNA, the CDR3 is TGTGCCAGCAGCTCCCGGGGGGAGGGCACAGATACGCAGTATTTT.

This rearrangement joins TRBV6-5 to TRBJ1-1, with D uncertain. Germline values: CDR1 MNHEY, CDR2 SVGAGI. This CDR3 has 13 residues. The ends were cut back, 0 bases at V and 8 bases at J, with 10 bases in the middle. Here the CDR3 reads CASSYSRQSEAFF. DNA for the CDR3: TGTGCCAGCAGTTACTCACGGCAGAGCGAAGCTTTCTTT.

CDR3 in amino acids: CASSLTGGVNQPQHF. CDR3 in DNA: TGTGCCAGCAGCTTGACAGGGGGTGTTAATCAGCCCCAGCATTTT. This chain links TRBV7-6 with TRBJ1-5, with 9 bases fitting TRBD1. V was pared by 3 bases and J by 4 bases, with 4 bases of the junction left unmatched. CDR1 and CDR2 from the germline V gene are SGHVS and FNYEAQ. This CDR3 is built from 15 residues.

CDR3 sequence: CASSTGVDYNSPLHF. The CDR3 DNA follows: TGTGCCAGCAGTACAGGGGTCGACTATAATTCACCCCTCCACTTT. The rearrangement joins TRBV27 to TRBJ1-6; 7 positions agree with TRBD1. V lost 5 bases and J lost 3; bases outside the gene matches: 4. The CDR3 is made up of 15 amino acids. Germline CDR1 is MNHEY and CDR2 is SMNVEV (reference sequence).

The chain has TRBV7-9 and TRBJ1-1; D remains unclear. Between the trimmed V and J ends, which lost 1 base and 8 bases, there was a span of 5 bases. The CDR3 totals 11 residues. Germline V gives CDR1 SEHNR, CDR2 FQNEAQ (reference sequence). CDR3 residues: CASSLGNEAFF. As DNA, the CDR3 is TGTGCCAGCAGCTTAGGGAACGAAGCTTTCTTT.

The V call is TRBV7-9, the J call TRBJ2-1, with 7 positions matching TRBD1. Looked up from germline, CDR1 is SEHNR and CDR2 is FQNEAQ (reference sequence). The CDR3 spans 16 residues. The V gene end was trimmed by 5 bases and the J gene end by 0 bases; junction bases not matched to a gene: 7. The CDR3 DNA sequence: TGTGCCAGCAGCCGCACAGGGGACAGCTCCTACAATGAGCAGTTCTTC. It specifies CASSRTGDSSYNEQFF.

This rearrangement joins TRBV30 to TRBJ1-2, with D perhaps TRBD1 (5 bases). The V gene lost 3 bases and the J gene lost 4 bases, with 12 bases spanning the gap. CDR1 GTSNPN and CDR2 SVGIG come from the germline V gene (reference sequence). This CDR3 is built from 13 residues. In DNA form, the CDR3 reads TGTGCCTGGAGGGTGCCAGGGACCTATGGCTACACCTTC. Translation: CAWRVPGTYGYTF.

In its sample, this clone was seen a few times. This chain uses TRBV15 with TRBJ2-7; D remains unclear. The CDR3 spans 12 residues. V was clipped by 0 bases and J by 5 bases, with 5 bases between them. The germline gives CDR1 LNHNV, CDR2 YYDKDF (reference sequence). The DNA of the CDR3 is TGTGCCACCAGCAGAGATATCCACGAGCAGTACTTC. It is translated as CATSRDIHEQYF.

This clone was observed a few times. V usage is TRBV10-2 and J usage is TRBJ2-1; the match to TRBD2 covers 12 bases. CDR1 is WSHSY, CDR2 SAAADI, per germline. This CDR3 contains 17 residues. V lost 3 bases, J lost 1 base, and 4 bases stayed unmatched. The CDR3 region has the DNA TGCGCCAGCAGTGACTTGACTAGCGGGAGTTCCTACAATGAGCAGTTCTTC. It translates to CASSDLTSGSSYNEQFF.

The chain links TRBV2 to TRBJ1-5; D call uncertain. Germline lookup yields CDR1 SNHLY and CDR2 FYNNEI. The CDR3 length is 13 residues. V dropped 5 bases and J dropped 6 bases, with 11 bases sitting between them. The CDR3 bases are TGTGCCAGCAGTTTACAGAACGGTCAGCCCCAGCATTTT. This encodes CASSLQNGQPQHF. Drawing the rest from reference TRBV2 and TRBJ1-5, the complete variable domain is EPEVTQTPSHQVTQMGQEVILRCVPISNHLYFYWYRQILGQKVEFLVSFYNNEISEKSEIFDDQFSVERPDGSNFTLKIRSTKLEDSAMYFCASSLQNGQPQHFGDGTRLSIL.

The chain is built from TRBV4-1 and TRBJ2-7; the match to TRBD2 covers 8 bases. Looked up from germline, CDR1 is MGHRA and CDR2 is YSYEKL. The ends lost 0 bases at V and 1 base at J; junction bases unmatched: 2. The CDR3 extends over 15 amino acids. The CDR3 nucleotides read TGCGCCAGCAGCCAAGACCCGGGGGGGTCCTACGAGCAGTACTTC. It translates to CASSQDPGGSYEQYF.

The chain joins TRBV9 to TRBJ2-5; the D gene is possibly TRBD2 (6 bases). Germline assignment: CDR1 SGDLS and CDR2 YYNGEE. There are 13 residues in the CDR3. V was clipped by 1 base and J by 5 bases, with 9 bases between them. CDR3 sequence (DNA): TGTGCCAGCAGCGTATCCAGCGGGGAGACCCAGTACTTC. Translation: CASSVSSGETQYF.

This rearrangement joins TRBV6-4 to TRBJ1-1; D unresolved. This CDR3 has 11 residues. Looked up from germline, CDR1 is MRHNA and CDR2 is SNTAGT. Between the trimmed V and J ends, which lost 6 bases and 3 bases, there was a span of 5 bases. The CDR3 nucleotides are TGTGCCAGCAGCCTATACACTGAAGCTTTCTTT. Its protein product is CASSLYTEAFF.

V and J are TRBV4-1 and TRBJ2-5; weak D call: TRBD2 (6 bases). The germline V gene encodes CDR1 MGHRA and CDR2 YSYEKL. The CDR3 is 15 residues long. Trimming took 4 bases from V and 1 from J, leaving 13 bases between them. The CDR3 nucleotides are TGCGCCAGCAGCCCCGAGAAAGCGGGCCAAGAGACCCAGTACTTC. Protein product: CASSPEKAGQETQYF.

CDR3 DNA sequence: TGTGCCTGGAGTGTATGGGGGGGAGAGGGCTACACCTTC. Its protein is CAWSVWGGEGYTF. V gene TRBV30 combines with J gene TRBJ1-2, with D perhaps TRBD1 (5 bases). Germline CDR1 is GTSNPN and CDR2 is SVGIG (reference sequence). V gave up 0 bases and J gave up 8 bases, with 13 bases separating them. The CDR3 length is 13 residues.

This chain uses TRBV7-3 with TRBJ1-1; D gene uncertain. The germline V gene has CDR1 SGHTA and CDR2 FQGTGA. The CDR3 sequence is 13 residues long. V was pared by 1 base and J by 1 base, with 4 bases between. CDR3 sequence reads: CASSLMANTEAFF. CDR3 coding DNA: TGTGCCAGCAGCTTAATGGCGAACACTGAAGCTTTCTTT.

The chain is built from TRBV6-5 and TRBJ2-7; TRBD1 matches at 7 bases. CDR1 is MNHEY, CDR2 SVGAGI, per germline. The trim removed 7 bases at V and 2 bases at J, leaving 11 bases unmatched. The CDR3 spans 15 residues. The CDR3 loop reads CASKNPGGRTYEQYF. CDR3 DNA sequence: TGTGCCAGCAAAAACCCAGGGGGTCGGACCTACGAGCAGTACTTC.

This clone was detected once. The chain is built from TRBV4-1 and TRBJ2-1; 7 nucleotides align to TRBD1. The ends lost 3 bases at V and 6 bases at J; junction bases unmatched: 5. CDR1 and CDR2 (germline): MGHRA, YSYEKL. The CDR3 has 14 residues. CDR3 sequence (DNA): TGCGCCAGCAGCCAGGGCCACAGGGGCAATGAGCAGTTCTTC. Protein product: CASSQGHRGNEQFF.

The CDR3 nucleotides are TGCGCCAGCAGCTTGCCTAGCGGGAGTTCTGATACGCAGTATTTT. Its translation: CASSLPSGSSDTQYF. This chain joins TRBV5-1 and TRBJ2-3; 10 bases map to TRBD2. V dropped 1 base and J dropped 6; count of bases not matched to a gene: 5. The CDR3 is made up of 15 amino acids. From germline, CDR1 is SGHRS and CDR2 YFSETQ.

The rearrangement joins TRBV27 to TRBJ1-5; 8 bases fit TRBD1. The CDR3 loop spans 16 amino acids. Germline CDR1 is MNHEY and CDR2 is SMNVEV (reference sequence). V lost 5 bases, J lost 3 bases, and 9 bases stayed unmatched. This chain's CDR3 is CASSPRTGSLNQPQHF. The CDR3 DNA follows: TGTGCCAGCAGTCCGAGGACAGGGAGTCTCAATCAGCCCCAGCATTTT.

The gene calls are TRBV7-2 and TRBJ1-2; 7 positions match TRBD1. V lost 1 base, J lost 4 bases, and 6 bases stayed unmatched. The CDR3 totals 15 residues. CDR1 SGHTA and CDR2 FQGNSA come from the germline V gene. The CDR3 DNA reads TGTGCCAGCAGCTTAGGCTCGGACAGGATCTATGGCTACACCTTC. The encoded protein is CASSLGSDRIYGYTF.

This clone showed up just a few times. This chain connects TRBV6-4 to TRBJ2-3; TRBD2 aligns across 9 bases. The CDR3 is made up of 15 amino acids. With V trimmed by 3 bases and J by 6 bases, 7 bases remained unmatched. CDR1 and CDR2 (germline): MRHNA, SNTAGT. The CDR3 loop reads CASSEGGGEADTQYF. DNA of the CDR3: TGTGCCAGCAGTGAAGGCGGGGGGGAAGCGGATACGCAGTATTTT.

This clone was recorded a few times. The chain recombines TRBV9 with TRBJ2-1, with 7 bases aligning to TRBD2. Per germline, CDR1 SGDLS and CDR2 YYNGEE. The V gene end was trimmed by 0 bases and the J gene end by 6 bases; junction bases not matched to a gene: 9. The CDR3 length is 16 residues. CDR3 in amino acids: CASSVAGSGEANEQFF. The CDR3 coding sequence is TGTGCCAGCAGCGTAGCTGGAAGCGGGGAGGCCAATGAGCAGTTCTTC.

This clone was counted once. This chain links TRBV5-4 with TRBJ2-1, with TRBD2 matching over 12 bases. Germline loops: CDR1 SGHNT, CDR2 YYREEE (reference sequence). V trimming: 3 bases; J trimming: 5 bases; junction bases outside the gene matches: 6. The CDR3 covers 16 residues. This CDR3 reads CASSYLAGGPNNEQFF. The CDR3 bases are TGTGCCAGCAGCTATCTAGCGGGGGGGCCTAACAATGAGCAGTTCTTC.